This is a list of T cell receptor beta chains from one sample in a study of blood T cell repertoires in COVID-19. The method was immunoSEQ multiplex PCR; TCRdb's version includes in-frame clones alone and lacks a portion of them. In the table there are approximately 230,000 clones, around 88% of which are singletons. Sample: peripheral blood. The receptors were gathered from an elderly man with acute or convalescent COVID-19. CDR3s include the opening cysteine and the closing phenylalanine or tryptophan. The order of the fields is J gene, clone size, D gene, V gene, CDR3 DNA, CDR3 protein. D genes are given only for firm matches. Some rows have no size entry. The others give once, few or many, or a class for an expanded clone.

>TRBJ2-4|NA|NA|TRBV18
TGTGCCAGCTCACCCGCAGGAGGGCCCAAAAACATTCAGTACTTC
CASSPAGGPKNIQYF
>TRBJ1-6|NA|NA|TRBV19
TGTGCCAGTAGTATAGCAGGTGTGCTTAATTCACCCCTCCACTTT
CASSIAGVLNSPLHF
>TRBJ2-2|NA|NA|TRBV5-1
TGCGCCAGCAGCCGTATACAGGGTCGGACCGGGGAGCTGTTTTTT
CASSRIQGRTGELFF
>TRBJ2-1|once|NA|TRBV3-1/TRBV3-2
TGTGCCAGCAGCCAAGACCTCCAGACTCAGTCCTACAATGAGCAGTTCTTC
CASSQDLQTQSYNEQFF
>TRBJ2-7|NA|NA|TRBV5-5
TGTGCCAGCAGCTTGGGTCAGGGGTTCTACGAGCAGTACTTC
CASSLGQGFYEQYF
>TRBJ1-6|NA|NA|TRBV6-1
TGTGCCAGCAGTGAAAGAATTTCCGTCGGAGGACAGAGTAATTCACCCCTCCACTTT
CASSERISVGGQSNSPLHF
>TRBJ2-1|NA|NA|TRBV3-1/TRBV3-2
TGTGCCAGCAGCCTCCAAGGGGGGGACAATGAGCAGTTCTTC
CASSLQGGDNEQFF
>TRBJ1-6|once|TRBD1|TRBV6-5
TGTGCCAGCAACTTTAGGACAGGGAATTCACCCCTCCACTTT
CASNFRTGNSPLHF
>TRBJ1-4|NA|NA|TRBV2
TGTGCCAGCAGGGCGCAGGGCTTAACTAATGAAAAACTGTTTTTT
CASRAQGLTNEKLFF
>TRBJ2-1|once|TRBD2|TRBV11-2
TGTGCCAGCAGCTCGCCTAGCGGGAGGGTTTCAATGAATGAGCAGTTCTTC
CASSSPSGRVSMNEQFF
>TRBJ2-7|NA|TRBD1|TRBV19
TGTGCCAGTAGTGTTACAGGGGCCTACGAGCAGTACTTC
CASSVTGAYEQYF
>TRBJ2-1|few|NA|TRBV29-1
TGCAGCGTTGTTCAGTACAATGAGCAGTTCTTC
CSVVQYNEQFF
>TRBJ2-3|NA|TRBD2|TRBV5-1
TGCGCCAGCAGCAAACCTAGCGGAACCGGAGGGGATACGCAGTATTTT
CASSKPSGTGGDTQYF
>TRBJ1-5|NA|NA|TRBV3-1/TRBV3-2
TGTGCCAGCAGCCAGCGAACCGGGACACCGAATCAGCCCCAGCATTTT
CASSQRTGTPNQPQHF
>TRBJ1-2|NA|NA|TRBV4-2
TGTGCCAGCAGCCAAGCGGGTGGATCTAACTATGGCTACACCTTC
CASSQAGGSNYGYTF
>TRBJ2-1|NA|NA|TRBV3-1/TRBV3-2
TGTGCCAGCAGTCTTCCGGTTAGTGAGCAGTTCTTC
CASSLPVSEQFF
>TRBJ2-3|NA|TRBD2|TRBV7-9
TGCGCCAGCAGCTTATTTACGGGGGGGGCCTTAGAAGATACGCAGTATTTT
CASSLFTGGALEDTQYF
>TRBJ2-1|NA|NA|TRBV19
TGTGCCAGTAGTAAGTTAGGAGGGTCTGCGAATGAGCAGTTCTTC
CASSKLGGSANEQFF
>TRBJ2-7|NA|NA|TRBV9
TGTGCCAGCAGCGTTGACGGCACACAGGGCCCCTACGAGCAGTACTTC
CASSVDGTQGPYEQYF
>TRBJ1-5|NA|NA|TRBV3-1/TRBV3-2
TGTGCCAGCAGTCAGAGGTCACAGGGTCCTTATGAGCCCCAGCATTTT
CASSQRSQGPYEPQHF
>TRBJ2-7|NA|NA|TRBV3-1/TRBV3-2
TGTGCCAGCAGCCCCCGAACGGCGGGGGAGCAGTACTTC
CASSPRTAGEQYF
>TRBJ2-5|few|TRBD1|TRBV14
TGTGCCAGCAGCCATGAGGGGGCTGGGGAGACCCAGTACTTC
CASSHEGAGETQYF
>TRBJ2-3|NA|NA|TRBV29-1
TGCAGCGTTGAGATAGTTACAGATACGCAGTATTTT
CSVEIVTDTQYF
>TRBJ2-7|NA|NA|TRBV18
TGTGCCAGCTCAACGACTCTAGCAGGGGTATCCTACGAGCAGTACTTC
CASSTTLAGVSYEQYF
>TRBJ1-5|NA|NA|TRBV2
TGTGCCAGCACCTGGGGGGGTTTAGGCAATCAGCCCCAGCATTTT
CASTWGGLGNQPQHF
>TRBJ2-5|once|NA|TRBV3-1/TRBV3-2
TGTGCCAGCAGCCAAGTCTTAGAGAAAGAGACCCAGTACTTC
CASSQVLEKETQYF
>TRBJ1-2|NA|TRBD1|TRBV28
TGTGCCAGCCATGAGGTAGGGACAGGGTTGTATGGCTACACCTTC
CASHEVGTGLYGYTF
>TRBJ2-2|NA|NA|TRBV3-1/TRBV3-2
TGTGCCAGCAGCCAAGATAGACTAGGGAACACCGGGGAGCTGTTTTTT
CASSQDRLGNTGELFF
>TRBJ2-7|NA|TRBD2|TRBV7-9
TGTGCCAGCAGTTCCCACCGGGGACTAGCGGGAGGAGGCGAGCAGTACTTC
CASSSHRGLAGGGEQYF
>TRBJ2-7|once|TRBD2|TRBV28
TGTGCCAGCAGTTCTCTCCAGTTGGTAGCGGGACTACGCGAGCAGTACTTC
CASSSLQLVAGLREQYF
>TRBJ2-7|NA|NA|TRBV5-5
TGTGCCAGCAGCACGCAGGCGGGTTCCTACGAGCAGTACTTC
CASSTQAGSYEQYF
>TRBJ2-1|NA|NA|TRBV28
TGTGCCAGCAGTTCCTTAGCGGTCCTCTCCTACAATGAGCAGTTCTTC
CASSSLAVLSYNEQFF
>TRBJ2-2|few|NA|TRBV6-1
TGTGCCAGCAGTGACGTAACTGACGGGGAGCTGTTTTTT
CASSDVTDGELFF
>TRBJ1-2|NA|NA|TRBV21-1
TGTGCCAGCAGCAAAGCTTCGGGTTCGGGCTACACCTTC
CASSKASGSGYTF
>TRBJ2-1|NA|NA|TRBV2
TGTGCCAGCAGTGATGCCCGGACTTCCTACAATGAGCAGTTCTTC
CASSDARTSYNEQFF
>TRBJ2-3|NA|NA|TRBV6-5
TGTGCCAGCAGTAGGGGGCGGGGGGATACACATACGCAGTATTTT
CASSRGRGDTHTQYF
>TRBJ1-2|NA|TRBD1|TRBV28
TGTGCCAGCAGTCTCGGCACAGGGGGAGCAATCTATGGCTACACCTTC
CASSLGTGGAIYGYTF
>TRBJ1-2|NA|NA|TRBV28
TGTGCCAGCAGTTTGCAGGGATCCAATGGCTACACCTTC
CASSLQGSNGYTF